This T cell receptor beta chain was profiled in a study of T-cell memory formation after mild COVID-19. Libraries for TCRalpha and TCRbeta carried sample barcodes and unique molecular identifiers via 5'RACE. TCRdb used MiXCR to reprocess the 5' RACE reads, holding one entry per CDR3 protein. This sample yields 580,000 or so distinct CDR3 sequences, of which roughly 17% are seen a single time; around 8.1% belongs to the top ten. Study findings and constraints: Mainly in CM and EM were contracting CD4+ clones; CD8+ were in EMRA.

This clonotype was observed a handful of times. Antigen specificity is unknown. Germline CDR1 reads SGHKS; CDR2 reads YYEKEE (reference sequence). This CDR3 has 17 amino acids. V dropped 0 bases and J dropped 0 bases, with 16 bases sitting between them. The receptor's source is an adult woman who had mild COVID-19 (a few samples of this study predate the infection). Cell type and time point are not known. This chain links TRBV5-5 with TRBJ2-7; D is unresolved. Sequencing was carried out using PBMCs or a T cell subset sorted from them (not recorded which). The DNA for the CDR3 is TGTGCCAGCAGCTTGGCTGTTCAGGTTGCGACCTCCTACGAGCAGTACTTC. This encodes CASSLAVQVATSYEQYF.